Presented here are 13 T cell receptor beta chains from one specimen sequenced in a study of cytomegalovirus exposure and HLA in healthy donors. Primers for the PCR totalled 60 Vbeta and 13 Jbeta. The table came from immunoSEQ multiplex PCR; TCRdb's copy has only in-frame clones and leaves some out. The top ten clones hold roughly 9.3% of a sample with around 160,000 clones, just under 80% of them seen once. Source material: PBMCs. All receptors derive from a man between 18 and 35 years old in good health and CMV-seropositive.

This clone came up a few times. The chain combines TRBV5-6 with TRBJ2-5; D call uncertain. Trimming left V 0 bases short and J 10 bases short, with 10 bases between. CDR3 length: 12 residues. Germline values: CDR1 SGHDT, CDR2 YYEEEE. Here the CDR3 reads CASSLGSGNQYF. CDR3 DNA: TGTGCCAGCAGCTTGGGGTCGGGTAACCAGTACTTC.

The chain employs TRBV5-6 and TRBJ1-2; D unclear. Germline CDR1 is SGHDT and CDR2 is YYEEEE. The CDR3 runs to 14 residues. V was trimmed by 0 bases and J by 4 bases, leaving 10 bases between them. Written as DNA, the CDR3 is TGTGCCAGCAGCTTGGGCCAAGCTAGCTATGGCTACACCTTC. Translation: CASSLGQASYGYTF.

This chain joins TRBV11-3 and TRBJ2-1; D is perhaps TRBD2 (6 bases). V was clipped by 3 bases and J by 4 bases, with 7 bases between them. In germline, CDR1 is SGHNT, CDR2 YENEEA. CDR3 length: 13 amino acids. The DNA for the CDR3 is TGTGCCAGCAGCTTGGACTATTACAATGAGCAGTTCTTC. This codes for CASSLDYYNEQFF. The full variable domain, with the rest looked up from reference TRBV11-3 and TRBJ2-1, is EAGVVQSPRYKIIEKKQPVAFWCNPISGHNTLYWYLQNLGQGPELLIRYENEEAVDDSQLPKDRFSAERLKGVDSTLKIQPAELGDSAVYLCASSLDYYNEQFFGPGTRLTVL.

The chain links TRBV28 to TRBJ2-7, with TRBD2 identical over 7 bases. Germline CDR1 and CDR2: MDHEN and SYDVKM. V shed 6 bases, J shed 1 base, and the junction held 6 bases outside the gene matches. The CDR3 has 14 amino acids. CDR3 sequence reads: CASSSGGRSYEQYF. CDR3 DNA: TGTGCCAGCAGCTCCGGGGGGAGGTCCTACGAGCAGTACTTC.

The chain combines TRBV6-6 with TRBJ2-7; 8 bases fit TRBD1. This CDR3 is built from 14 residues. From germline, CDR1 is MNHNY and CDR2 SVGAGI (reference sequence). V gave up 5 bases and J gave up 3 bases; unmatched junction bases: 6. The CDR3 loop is CASSPQGANYEQYF. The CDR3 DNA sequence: TGTGCCAGCAGTCCCCAGGGGGCGAACTACGAGCAGTACTTC.

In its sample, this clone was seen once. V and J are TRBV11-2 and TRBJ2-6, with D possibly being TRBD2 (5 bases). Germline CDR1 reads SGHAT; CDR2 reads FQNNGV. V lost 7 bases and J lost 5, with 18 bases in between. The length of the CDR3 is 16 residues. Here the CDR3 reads CASIPISGLWANVLTF. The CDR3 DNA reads TGTGCCAGCATTCCTATCTCAGGACTCTGGGCCAACGTCCTGACTTTC.

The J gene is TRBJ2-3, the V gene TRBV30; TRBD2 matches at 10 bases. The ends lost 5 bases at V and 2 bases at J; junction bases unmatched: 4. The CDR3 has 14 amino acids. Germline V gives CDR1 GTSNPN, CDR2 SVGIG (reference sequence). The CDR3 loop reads CAWGLAEYTDTQYF. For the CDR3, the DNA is TGTGCCTGGGGACTAGCGGAATACACAGATACGCAGTATTTT.

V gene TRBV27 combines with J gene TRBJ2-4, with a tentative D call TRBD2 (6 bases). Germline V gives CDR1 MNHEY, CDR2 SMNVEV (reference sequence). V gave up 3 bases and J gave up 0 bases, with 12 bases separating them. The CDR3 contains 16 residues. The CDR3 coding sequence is TGTGCCAGCAGTTTGAGGGATAGCGGAGCCAAAAACATTCAGTACTTC. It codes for CASSLRDSGAKNIQYF.

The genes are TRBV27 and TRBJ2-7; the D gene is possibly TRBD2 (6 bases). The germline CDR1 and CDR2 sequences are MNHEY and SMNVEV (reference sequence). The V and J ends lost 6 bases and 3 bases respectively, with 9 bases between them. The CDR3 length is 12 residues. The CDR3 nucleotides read TGTGCCAGCAGACGGGGACTCTACGAGCAGTACTTC. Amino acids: CASRRGLYEQYF.

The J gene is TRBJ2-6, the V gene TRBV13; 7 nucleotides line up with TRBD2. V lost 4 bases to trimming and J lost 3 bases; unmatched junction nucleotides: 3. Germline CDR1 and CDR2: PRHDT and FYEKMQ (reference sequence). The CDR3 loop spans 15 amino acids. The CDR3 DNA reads TGTGCCAGCAGCTATTGGGGGGGTGGGGCCAACGTCCTGACTTTC. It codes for CASSYWGGGANVLTF.

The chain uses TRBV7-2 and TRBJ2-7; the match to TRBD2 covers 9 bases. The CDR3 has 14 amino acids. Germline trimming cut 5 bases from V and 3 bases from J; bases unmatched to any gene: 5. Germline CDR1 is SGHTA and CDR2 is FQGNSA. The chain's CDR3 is CASSTSSGDYEQYF. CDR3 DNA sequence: TGTGCCAGCAGCACCTCTAGCGGGGACTACGAGCAGTACTTC.

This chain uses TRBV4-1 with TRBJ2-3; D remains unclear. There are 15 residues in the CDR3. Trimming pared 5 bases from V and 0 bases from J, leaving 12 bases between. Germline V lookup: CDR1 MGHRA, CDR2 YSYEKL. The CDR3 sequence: CASSVITRSTDTQYF. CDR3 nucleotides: TGCGCCAGCAGCGTAATTACCAGAAGCACAGATACGCAGTATTTT.

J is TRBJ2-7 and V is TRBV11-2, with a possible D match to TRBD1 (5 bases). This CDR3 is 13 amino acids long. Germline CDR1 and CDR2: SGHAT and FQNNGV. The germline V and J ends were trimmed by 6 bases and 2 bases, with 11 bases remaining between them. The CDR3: CASSWAGTYEQYF. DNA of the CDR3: TGTGCCAGCAGTTGGGCAGGGACCTACGAGCAGTACTTC.